The TCR beta chain under discussion was sequenced for a study of blood T cell repertoires in COVID-19. The CDR3 loop spans 15 amino acids. Germline-derived CDR1 and CDR2 are SGHRS and YFSETQ. The junction had 4 bases not matched to a gene; V was cut back by 0 bases and J by 2 bases. A few counts support this clone. Repertoires were generated with immunoSEQ multiplex PCR, while TCRdb's copy carries only in-frame clones and drops some. The table includes approximately 250,000 clones, around 86% detected once. Material for sequencing was peripheral blood. The receptor was derived from a man under 40 who had recovered from COVID-19. The chain employs TRBV5-1 and TRBJ2-7, with 8 bases that match TRBD2. The CDR3 nucleotides read TGCGCCAGCAGCTTGGGAGCGGGGGAAACCTACGAGCAGTACTTC. Its protein product is CASSLGAGETYEQYF.